The rows below give T cell receptor beta chains drawn from one sample of a study of breast tumors, draining lymph nodes, adjacent tissues. Using its own MiXCR run on the multiplex PCR reads, TCRdb lists one record per CDR3 protein. The data hold 130,000 or so distinct CDR3 sequences, with approximately 20% observed a single time. Sequenced sample: axillary lymph node tissue. The receptors come from a female donor with breast cancer. Some clones in this sample may be carry-over from other donors' samples. Each CDR3 is given with its conserved first and last residue. The order of the fields is J gene, clone size, CDR3 length, D gene, V gene, CDR3 protein, CDR3 DNA. A D gene is named only where the DNA matches it firmly. Size is omitted from some rows. Given values are once, few, many or a class for expanded clones.

J gene: TRBJ2-6
clone size: NA
CDR3 length: 17
D gene: TRBD1
V gene: TRBV19
CDR3 protein: CASKDRTGSFGANVLTF
CDR3 DNA: TGTGCCAGTAAGGATAGGACAGGGAGTTTTGGGGCCAACGTCCTGACTTTC

J gene: TRBJ2-7
clone size: many
CDR3 length: 15
D gene: TRBD2
V gene: TRBV5-6
CDR3 protein: CASSWRLAGPSEQYF
CDR3 DNA: TGTGCCAGCAGCTGGCGACTAGCGGGGCCCTCCGAGCAGTACTTC

J gene: TRBJ2-3
clone size: many
CDR3 length: 15
D gene: TRBD2
V gene: TRBV27
CDR3 protein: CASRLAGGLSDTQYF
CDR3 DNA: TGTGCCAGCAGACTAGCGGGAGGGCTCTCAGATACGCAGTATTTT

J gene: TRBJ2-7
clone size: many
CDR3 length: 13
D gene: TRBD1
V gene: TRBV6-1
CDR3 protein: CASGRDRGYEQYF
CDR3 DNA: TGTGCCAGCGGCCGGGACAGGGGTTACGAGCAGTACTTC

J gene: TRBJ2-7
clone size: many
CDR3 length: 14
D gene: TRBD1
V gene: TRBV5-6
CDR3 protein: CASSRDRVGHEQYF
CDR3 DNA: TGTGCCAGCAGCCGAGACAGGGTGGGGCACGAGCAGTACTTC

J gene: TRBJ2-7
clone size: many
CDR3 length: 11
D gene: NA
V gene: TRBV20-1
CDR3 protein: CSVARAYEQYF
CDR3 DNA: TGCAGTGTGGCCCGGGCCTACGAGCAGTACTTC

J gene: TRBJ1-2
clone size: many
CDR3 length: 15
D gene: NA
V gene: TRBV7-2
CDR3 protein: CASSLALGTLYGYTF
CDR3 DNA: TGTGCCAGCAGCTTAGCCCTCGGGACTCTTTATGGCTACACCTTC

J gene: TRBJ2-4
clone size: NA
CDR3 length: 13
D gene: NA
V gene: TRBV4-2
CDR3 protein: CASSPQGVNIQYF
CDR3 DNA: TGTGCCAGCAGCCCTCAGGGCGTGAACATTCAGTACTTC

J gene: TRBJ1-5
clone size: NA
CDR3 length: 13
D gene: NA
V gene: TRBV29-1
CDR3 protein: CRVETGHDQPQHF
CDR3 DNA: TGCAGGGTTGAAACGGGCCACGATCAGCCCCAGCATTTT

J gene: TRBJ2-7
clone size: many
CDR3 length: 15
D gene: TRBD2
V gene: TRBV3-1
CDR3 protein: CASSGGTSGVYEQYF
CDR3 DNA: TGTGCCAGCAGCGGAGGGACTAGCGGGGTTTACGAGCAGTACTTC

J gene: TRBJ2-6
clone size: few
CDR3 length: 15
D gene: NA
V gene: TRBV5-6
CDR3 protein: CASSYGLTGANVLTF
CDR3 DNA: TGTGCCAGCAGCTATGGGTTAACTGGGGCCAACGTCCTGACTTTC

J gene: TRBJ2-3
clone size: many
CDR3 length: 13
D gene: NA
V gene: TRBV29-1
CDR3 protein: CSARPSSADTQYF
CDR3 DNA: TGCAGCGCCCGGCCCTCTTCCGCAGATACGCAGTATTTT

J gene: TRBJ2-7
clone size: many
CDR3 length: 14
D gene: TRBD1
V gene: TRBV18
CDR3 protein: CASSPVDRVREQYF
CDR3 DNA: TGTGCCAGCTCACCTGTGGACAGGGTCCGCGAGCAGTACTTC

J gene: TRBJ2-3
clone size: few
CDR3 length: 15
D gene: TRBD2
V gene: TRBV18
CDR3 protein: CASSALAASTDTQYF
CDR3 DNA: TGTGCCAGCTCCGCACTAGCGGCTAGCACAGATACGCAGTATTTT

J gene: TRBJ2-1
clone size: many
CDR3 length: 16
D gene: TRBD2
V gene: TRBV7-3
CDR3 protein: CASSLFSGGAGNEQFF
CDR3 DNA: TGTGCCAGCAGCTTATTTAGCGGGGGGGCGGGGAATGAGCAGTTCTTC

J gene: TRBJ1-5
clone size: NA
CDR3 length: 12
D gene: NA
V gene: TRBV6-1
CDR3 protein: CASSGLSQPQHF
CDR3 DNA: TGTGCCAGCAGTGGATTAAGTCAGCCCCAGCATTTT

J gene: TRBJ2-1
clone size: many
CDR3 length: 12
D gene: NA
V gene: TRBV6-6
CDR3 protein: CASSYGIDEQFF
CDR3 DNA: TGTGCCAGCAGTTACGGGATCGATGAGCAGTTCTTC

J gene: TRBJ2-7
clone size: many
CDR3 length: 12
D gene: NA
V gene: TRBV12-5
CDR3 protein: CASGETGYEQYF
CDR3 DNA: TGTGCTAGTGGGGAAACAGGTTACGAGCAGTACTTC

J gene: TRBJ1-5
clone size: many
CDR3 length: 15
D gene: TRBD1
V gene: TRBV20-1
CDR3 protein: CSAGGLQGANQPQHF
CDR3 DNA: TGCAGTGCTGGGGGGTTGCAGGGGGCAAATCAGCCCCAGCATTTT

J gene: TRBJ2-6
clone size: NA
CDR3 length: 13
D gene: NA
V gene: TRBV25-1
CDR3 protein: CASKGAGANVLTF
CDR3 DNA: TGTGCCAGCAAGGGCGCTGGGGCCAACGTCCTGACTTTC

J gene: TRBJ2-3
clone size: once
CDR3 length: 16
D gene: TRBD2
V gene: TRBV28
CDR3 protein: CASSSVSGSRTGTQYF
CDR3 DNA: TGTGCCAGCAGTTCAGTTAGCGGGAGTCGAACAGGTACGCAGTATTTT

J gene: TRBJ2-3
clone size: many
CDR3 length: 12
D gene: NA
V gene: TRBV2
CDR3 protein: CASRVDLDTQYF
CDR3 DNA: TGTGCCAGCAGGGTTGATTTAGATACGCAGTATTTT

J gene: TRBJ2-3
clone size: many
CDR3 length: 12
D gene: NA
V gene: TRBV7-8
CDR3 protein: CASSMGTDTQYF
CDR3 DNA: TGTGCCAGCAGCATGGGCACAGATACGCAGTATTTT

J gene: TRBJ2-3
clone size: NA
CDR3 length: 16
D gene: NA
V gene: TRBV9
CDR3 protein: CASGYEQDLFTDTQYF
CDR3 DNA: TGTGCCAGCGGCTATGAACAGGACCTTTTCACAGATACGCAGTATTTT

J gene: TRBJ2-5
clone size: NA
CDR3 length: 20
D gene: TRBD1
V gene: TRBV11-1
CDR3 protein: CASSLDGNRGLASIQETQYF
CDR3 DNA: TGTGCCAGCAGCTTAGATGGGAACAGGGGGCTAGCGTCTATCCAAGAGACCCAGTACTTC

J gene: TRBJ1-5
clone size: many
CDR3 length: 13
D gene: NA
V gene: TRBV6-6
CDR3 protein: CASSFQGGQPQHF
CDR3 DNA: TGTGCCAGCAGTTTCCAGGGTGGGCAGCCCCAGCATTTT

J gene: TRBJ1-5
clone size: many
CDR3 length: 15
D gene: NA
V gene: TRBV20-1
CDR3 protein: CSARDTRGERQPQHF
CDR3 DNA: TGCAGTGCTAGAGATACCAGGGGAGAGAGGCAGCCCCAGCATTTT

J gene: TRBJ2-1
clone size: many
CDR3 length: 15
D gene: NA
V gene: TRBV4-2
CDR3 protein: CASSQVARGSDEQFF
CDR3 DNA: TGTGCCAGCAGCCAAGTTGCCAGGGGTTCAGATGAGCAGTTCTTC

J gene: TRBJ2-1
clone size: many
CDR3 length: 16
D gene: TRBD1
V gene: TRBV5-5
CDR3 protein: CASSPNPGQGGNEQFF
CDR3 DNA: TGTGCCAGCAGCCCCAACCCGGGACAGGGAGGCAATGAGCAGTTCTTC

J gene: TRBJ2-7
clone size: many
CDR3 length: 15
D gene: TRBD1
V gene: TRBV25-1
CDR3 protein: CASSPIGTGTYEQYF
CDR3 DNA: TGTGCCAGCAGCCCTATAGGGACAGGGACCTACGAGCAGTACTTC

J gene: TRBJ1-5
clone size: NA
CDR3 length: 13
D gene: NA
V gene: TRBV6-2/TRBV6-3
CDR3 protein: CASSWAGSQPQHF
CDR3 DNA: TGTGCCAGCAGTTGGGCAGGGAGCCAGCCCCAGCATTTT

J gene: TRBJ2-1
clone size: many
CDR3 length: 13
D gene: NA
V gene: TRBV5-6
CDR3 protein: CASSQRRIHEQFF
CDR3 DNA: TGTGCCAGCAGCCAGCGAAGGATTCATGAGCAGTTCTTC

J gene: TRBJ2-1
clone size: many
CDR3 length: 13
D gene: TRBD2
V gene: TRBV7-9
CDR3 protein: CASSLGTSGYLFF
CDR3 DNA: TGTGCCAGCAGCTTAGGGACTAGCGGGTATCTGTTCTTC

J gene: TRBJ2-2
clone size: NA
CDR3 length: 16
D gene: TRBD1
V gene: TRBV12-3/TRBV12-4
CDR3 protein: CASSPPGQRNTGELLF
CDR3 DNA: TGTGCCAGCAGTCCTCCGGGACAGAGAAACACCGGGGAGCTGCTTTTT

J gene: TRBJ2-1
clone size: many
CDR3 length: 17
D gene: TRBD1
V gene: TRBV20-1
CDR3 protein: CSALTGGGGLARAMQFF
CDR3 DNA: TGCAGTGCCCTGACAGGGGGCGGTGGACTAGCAAGGGCGATGCAGTTCTTC

J gene: TRBJ2-5
clone size: many
CDR3 length: 13
D gene: TRBD2
V gene: TRBV6-1
CDR3 protein: CASILAGGETQYF
CDR3 DNA: TGTGCCAGCATACTAGCGGGAGGAGAGACCCAGTACTTC

J gene: TRBJ2-4
clone size: NA
CDR3 length: 15
D gene: NA
V gene: TRBV18
CDR3 protein: CASSLSDPAKNIQYF
CDR3 DNA: TGTGCCAGCTCACTGAGCGACCCAGCCAAAAACATTCAGTACTTC

J gene: TRBJ2-1
clone size: many
CDR3 length: 15
D gene: NA
V gene: TRBV11-2
CDR3 protein: CASSLSGLPYNEQFF
CDR3 DNA: TGTGCCAGCAGCTTAAGCGGGCTACCCTACAATGAGCAGTTCTTC

J gene: TRBJ2-1
clone size: many
CDR3 length: 12
D gene: NA
V gene: TRBV11-3
CDR3 protein: CASSLTSNEQFF
CDR3 DNA: TGTGCCAGCAGCCTGACTAGCAATGAGCAGTTCTTC

J gene: TRBJ2-2
clone size: many
CDR3 length: 15
D gene: NA
V gene: TRBV7-2
CDR3 protein: CASSRTEGNTGELFF
CDR3 DNA: TGTGCCAGCAGCCGAACGGAGGGGAACACCGGGGAGCTGTTTTTT

J gene: TRBJ1-2
clone size: many
CDR3 length: 15
D gene: TRBD1
V gene: TRBV6-6
CDR3 protein: CASSSQDRGLGGYTF
CDR3 DNA: TGTGCCAGCAGTTCCCAGGACAGGGGGCTCGGTGGCTACACCTTC

J gene: TRBJ2-5
clone size: few
CDR3 length: 14
D gene: NA
V gene: TRBV25-1
CDR3 protein: CASSVPGGGETQYF
CDR3 DNA: TGTGCCAGCAGTGTCCCCGGGGGTGGAGAGACCCAGTACTTC

J gene: TRBJ2-2
clone size: many
CDR3 length: 17
D gene: NA
V gene: TRBV20-1
CDR3 protein: CSARDQQGPSNTGELFF
CDR3 DNA: TGCAGTGCTAGGGACCAACAGGGCCCCTCGAACACCGGGGAGCTGTTTTTT

J gene: TRBJ2-3
clone size: many
CDR3 length: 18
D gene: NA
V gene: TRBV9
CDR3 protein: CASSPSGRKSGVTDTQYF
CDR3 DNA: TGTGCCAGCAGCCCATCAGGAAGGAAGAGCGGAGTAACAGATACGCAGTATTTT

J gene: TRBJ2-1
clone size: many
CDR3 length: 13
D gene: TRBD2
V gene: TRBV6-1
CDR3 protein: CATSPSGSYEQFF
CDR3 DNA: TGTGCCACCTCGCCTAGCGGGAGTTATGAGCAGTTCTTC

J gene: TRBJ2-7
clone size: many
CDR3 length: 15
D gene: NA
V gene: TRBV6-4
CDR3 protein: CASSDGRHSSYEQYF
CDR3 DNA: TGTGCCAGCAGTGACGGGAGACACTCCTCCTACGAGCAGTACTTC

J gene: TRBJ1-6
clone size: few
CDR3 length: 16
D gene: NA
V gene: TRBV28
CDR3 protein: CASSRVGASYNSPLHF
CDR3 DNA: TGTGCCAGCAGCCGGGTGGGGGCTTCCTATAATTCACCCCTCCACTTT

J gene: TRBJ1-2
clone size: NA
CDR3 length: 13
D gene: TRBD1
V gene: TRBV28
CDR3 protein: CASSLSGTGDYTF
CDR3 DNA: TGTGCCAGCAGTTTAAGTGGGACAGGGGACTACACCTTC

J gene: TRBJ2-3
clone size: many
CDR3 length: 13
D gene: NA
V gene: TRBV29-1
CDR3 protein: CSTVGANTDTQYF
CDR3 DNA: TGCAGCACGGTAGGAGCAAACACAGATACGCAGTATTTT

J gene: TRBJ2-1
clone size: many
CDR3 length: 15
D gene: TRBD2
V gene: TRBV5-6
CDR3 protein: CASSLPAGRFDEQFF
CDR3 DNA: TGTGCCAGCAGCTTGCCAGCGGGAAGGTTCGATGAGCAGTTCTTC